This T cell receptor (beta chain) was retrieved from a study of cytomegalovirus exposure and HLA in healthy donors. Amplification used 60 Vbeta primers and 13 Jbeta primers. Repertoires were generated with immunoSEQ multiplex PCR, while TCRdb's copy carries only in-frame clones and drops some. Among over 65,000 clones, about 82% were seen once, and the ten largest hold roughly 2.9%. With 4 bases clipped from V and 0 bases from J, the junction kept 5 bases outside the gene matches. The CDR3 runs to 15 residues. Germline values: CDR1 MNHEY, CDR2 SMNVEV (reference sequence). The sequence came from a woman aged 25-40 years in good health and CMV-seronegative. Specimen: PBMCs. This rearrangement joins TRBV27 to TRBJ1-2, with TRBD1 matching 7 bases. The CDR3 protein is CASSYSTGTNYGYTF. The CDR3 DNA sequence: TGTGCCAGCAGTTATTCGACAGGGACTAACTATGGCTACACCTTC.